One sample yielded the 2 T cell receptor beta chains listed below, sequenced in a study of T cells in localized non-small cell lung cancer. Data came from immunoSEQ multiplex PCR; TCRdb stores just in-frame clones and leaves some out. The data hold some 2,000 clones, with about 25% observed a single time. The starting material was normal lung tissue next to the tumor, obtained before any cancer treatment. The receptor source for this set is an older female donor with stage I lung adenocarcinoma.

This chain connects TRBV15 to TRBJ1-5, with 7 bases lining up with TRBD1. Trimming cost V 0 bases and J 10 bases; bases outside gene matches: 15. The CDR3 loop spans 17 amino acids. CDR1 and CDR2 (germline): LNHNV, YYDKDF (reference sequence). CDR3 nucleotide sequence: TGTGCCACCAGCAGAGATAGGAGAGGGGGCCCTTTTGAACCCCAGCATTTT. Its translation: CATSRDRRGGPFEPQHF.

The J gene is TRBJ2-2, the V gene TRBV30, with 11 bases matching TRBD2. The CDR3 length is 16 residues. Trimming at V came to 0 bases and at J to 8 bases, leaving 8 bases not matched to a gene. In germline, CDR1 is GTSNPN, CDR2 SVGIG (reference sequence). CDR3 amino acids: CAWSVLAGEMSGELFF. The CDR3 DNA reads as TGTGCCTGGAGTGTACTAGCGGGAGAAATGAGTGGGGAGCTGTTTTTT.